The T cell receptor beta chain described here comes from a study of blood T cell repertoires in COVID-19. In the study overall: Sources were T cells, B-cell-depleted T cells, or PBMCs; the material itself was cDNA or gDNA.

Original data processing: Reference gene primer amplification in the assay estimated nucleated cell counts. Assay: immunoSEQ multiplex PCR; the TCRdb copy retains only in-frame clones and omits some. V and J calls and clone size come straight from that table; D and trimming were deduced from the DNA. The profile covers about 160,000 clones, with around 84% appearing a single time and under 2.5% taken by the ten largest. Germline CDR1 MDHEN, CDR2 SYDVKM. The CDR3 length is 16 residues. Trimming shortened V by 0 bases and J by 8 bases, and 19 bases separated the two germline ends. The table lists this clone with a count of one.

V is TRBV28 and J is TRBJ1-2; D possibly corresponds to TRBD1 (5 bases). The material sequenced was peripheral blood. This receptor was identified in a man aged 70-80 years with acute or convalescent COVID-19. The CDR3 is CASSLWGGAAVEGYTF. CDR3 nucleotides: TGTGCCAGCAGTTTATGGGGTGGGGCGGCAGTGGAGGGCTACACCTTC.